Below, 9 T cell receptor beta chains from the same sample are listed, as sequenced in a study of blood T cell repertoires in COVID-19. The assay was immunoSEQ multiplex PCR, and TCRdb's table has in-frame clones only and misses some. The sample carries about 80,000 clones, roughly four fifths recorded once. Sequencing was done on a sample of peripheral blood. These receptors were obtained from a human donor in a cohort sampled during active COVID-19.

This clone occurred a few times. The CDR3 nucleotides read TGCAGTGCTAGTTTTAGCGGGGGAAATCGATACACCGGGGAGCTGTTTTTT. Residues: CSASFSGGNRYTGELFF. The chain links TRBV20-1 to TRBJ2-2; 9 bases are shared with TRBD2. There are 17 residues in the CDR3. Looked up from germline, CDR1 is DFQATT and CDR2 is SNEGSKA (reference sequence). J gave up 3 bases and V 3 bases, and 11 bases lay outside the gene matches.

The chain combines TRBV6-6 with TRBJ2-5, with D perhaps TRBD2 (6 bases). Between the trimmed V and J ends, which lost 5 bases and 5 bases, there was a span of 12 bases. CDR1 MNHNY and CDR2 SVGAGI come from the germline V gene (reference sequence). This CDR3 has 13 residues. CDR3 in DNA: TGTGCCAGCAGTCCCACTAGCTGGGAGACCCAGTACTTC. This encodes CASSPTSWETQYF.

This chain connects TRBV6-6 to TRBJ1-5; D ambiguous. Germline loops: CDR1 MNHNY, CDR2 SVGAGI (reference sequence). Trimming pared 2 bases from V and 4 bases from J, leaving 9 bases between. CDR3 length equals 14 residues. CDR3 DNA sequence: TGTGCCAGCAGTTACGGCCGCGGGAATCAGCCCCAGCATTTT. This codes for CASSYGRGNQPQHF.

This clone was counted only a few times. The genes are TRBV7-6 and TRBJ1-3, with a weak D call TRBD1 (5 bases). V was clipped by 4 bases and J by 1 base, with 8 bases between them. Germline V gives CDR1 SGHVS, CDR2 FNYEAQ. The CDR3 is made up of 14 amino acids. CDR3 loop: CASSYGGSGNTIYF. The DNA of the CDR3 is TGTGCCAGCAGCTACGGGGGGTCTGGAAACACCATATATTTT. The variable domain in full, completed from reference TRBV7-6 and TRBJ1-3, reads GAGVSQSPRYKVTKRGQDVALRCDPISGHVSLYWYRQALGQGPEFLTYFNYEAQQDKSGLPNDRFSAERPEGSISTLTIQRTEQRDSAMYRCASSYGGSGNTIYFGEGSWLTVV.

For the CDR3, the DNA is TGTGCCAGCAGCCGAGACGCGAATCAGCCCCAGCATTTT. As protein: CASSRDANQPQHF. This sequence joins TRBV3-1 (or the pseudogene TRBV3-2) and TRBJ1-5, with D hard to call. CDR1 and CDR2 (germline): LGHDT, YNNKEL (reference sequence). The CDR3 has 13 residues. V gave up 4 bases and J gave up 4 bases, with 8 bases separating them.

The chain joins TRBV24-1 to TRBJ2-3; 10 bases match TRBD1. The CDR3 runs to 15 residues. Germline V gives CDR1 KGHDR, CDR2 SFDVKD. The J segment lost 2 bases and the V segment lost 7 bases, leaving 5 bases of the junction unmatched. The CDR3 protein is CATSPGQGHTDTQYF. The DNA of the CDR3 is TGTGCCACCAGCCCGGGACAGGGGCACACAGATACGCAGTATTTT.

As DNA, the CDR3 is TGTGCCAGCCAAGGGGCAGATACGCAGTATTTT. Translated, it gives CASQGADTQYF. This chain joins TRBV12-3 or TRBV12-4 and TRBJ2-3; tentative D call: TRBD1 (5 bases). The CDR3 totals 11 residues. Trimming stripped 8 bases from V and 4 bases from J, with 7 bases between.

The chain carries TRBV5-1 and TRBJ2-1, with D possibly TRBD2 on 6 matching bases. This CDR3 is built from 12 residues. Per germline, CDR1 SGHRS and CDR2 YFSETQ. V was shortened by 4 bases and J by 8 bases, with 10 bases between the two germline ends. The CDR3 region is CASSPPGDEQFF. The DNA of the CDR3 is TGCGCCAGCAGCCCGCCGGGGGATGAGCAGTTCTTC.

A single count supports this clone. V gene TRBV12-5 combines with J gene TRBJ1-5; D is unclear. This CDR3 is built from 13 residues. Trimming shortened V by 5 bases and J by 4 bases, and 9 bases separated the two germline ends. Germline loops: CDR1 LGHNT, CDR2 FRNRAP. The CDR3 DNA follows: TGTGCTAGTGGTCCCTCCACAAATCAGCCCCAGCATTTT. Translating gives CASGPSTNQPQHF.